Following are 17 T cell receptor beta chains from one sample sequenced in a study of regulatory T cells in long-lasting Graves disease. HTBI primers from iRepertoire and Arm-PCR of CDR3 regions yielded the TCR beta libraries. TCRdb reprocessed the multiplex PCR reads via MiXCR and lists one record per CDR3 protein. The data hold about 370,000 distinct CDR3 sequences, with 15% to 17% observed a single time. Time point noted: newly diagnosed GD, antithyroid drugs for less than 3 months. There was RNA extracted from PBMCs, and the TCR library was made from it. Material: peripheral blood mononuclear cells (PBMCs), obtained at new diagnosis, from a patient treated with antithyroid drugs. All receptors derive from a female donor with Graves disease.

CDR3 region: CASSLAETASNEKLFF. The CDR3 DNA reads as TGTGCCAGCAGTTTAGCGGAGACTGCATCTAATGAAAAACTGTTTTTT. The chain is built from TRBV12-3 or TRBV12-4 and TRBJ1-4; D is undetermined. The length of the CDR3 is 16 residues. The V and J ends lost 0 bases and 3 bases respectively, with 11 bases between them.

This clonotype was seen ten or more times. This sequence joins TRBV28 and TRBJ1-5; D not resolved. The CDR3 totals 17 residues. With 6 bases removed from V and 1 base from J, the gap between germline ends came to 19 bases. Germline CDR1 MDHEN, CDR2 SYDVKM. DNA for the CDR3: TGTGCCAGCAGACCCGTCTTGTTGTGGGCAAGCAATCAGCCCCAGCATTTT. This sequence encodes CASRPVLLWASNQPQHF.

This clonotype was counted many times. The chain combines TRBV11-2 with TRBJ1-4, with no clear D. CDR1 is SGHAT and CDR2 is FQNNGV in the germline V gene. This CDR3 is 16 amino acids long. V was cut by 0 bases and J by 3 bases, with 11 bases left in between. The CDR3 DNA follows: TGTGCCAGCAGCTTAGATTTTACAGCGGCTAATGAAAAACTGTTTTTT. It yields the protein CASSLDFTAANEKLFF.

In this sample, this clonotype turned up many times. The gene calls are TRBV5-1 and TRBJ1-2; 7 nucleotides agree with TRBD1. With V trimmed by 4 bases and J by 8 bases, 11 bases remained unmatched. CDR3 size: 14 residues. CDR1 and CDR2 from the germline V gene are SGHRS and YFSETQ. In DNA, the CDR3 is TGCGCCAGCAGCGGAACGCGGACAGGCCAGGGCTACACCTTC. It translates to CASSGTRTGQGYTF.

V is TRBV6-2 or TRBV6-3 and J is TRBJ2-3; 9 nucleotides agree with TRBD1. J lost 0 bases, V lost 7 bases, and 11 bases had no gene match. The length of the CDR3 is 17 residues. CDR1 MNHEY and CDR2 SVGEGT come from the germline V gene. The CDR3 loop reads CASTFTAGTGSTDTQYF. The CDR3 coding sequence is TGTGCCAGCACCTTCACAGCCGGGACAGGGAGCACAGATACGCAGTATTTT.

The gene calls are TRBV29-1 and TRBJ1-1; tentative D call: TRBD1 (5 bases). CDR3 length: 12 residues. Germline V gene sequence: CDR1 SQVTM, CDR2 ANQGSEA. The CDR3 sequence is CRGERSNTEAFF. CDR3 DNA: TGCAGGGGGGAACGCTCGAACACTGAAGCTTTCTTT.

This clonotype was recorded a few times. The genes are TRBV10-3 and TRBJ2-7; D is unclear. In germline, CDR1 is ENHRY, CDR2 SYGVKD. The CDR3 consists of 13 residues. With 0 bases removed from V and 1 base from J, the gap between germline ends came to 4 bases. The CDR3 region has the DNA TGTGCCATCAGTGAGTCTTTTTCCTACGAGCAGTACTTC. The encoded protein is CAISESFSYEQYF.

This clonotype was observed many times. This chain links TRBV20-1 with TRBJ2-5; 9 bases agree with TRBD1. The CDR3 spans 13 residues. Germline-derived CDR1 and CDR2 are DFQATT and SNEGSKA (reference sequence). The ends lost 3 bases at V and 8 bases at J; junction bases unmatched: 7. This CDR3 reads CSASPGQGITQYF. DNA for the CDR3: TGCAGTGCTAGTCCGGGACAGGGAATAACCCAGTACTTC.

This clonotype was seen repeatedly, ten times or more. This rearrangement joins TRBV11-2 to TRBJ2-7, with TRBD1 matching 7 bases. Germline CDR1 and CDR2: SGHAT and FQNNGV. Trimming cost V 2 bases and J 3 bases; bases outside gene matches: 7. The CDR3 has 15 residues. The CDR3 sequence is CASSLISRDSYEQYF. The CDR3, as DNA: TGTGCCAGCAGCTTAATTTCCCGGGACAGCTACGAGCAGTACTTC.

This clonotype was seen many times. The V gene is TRBV10-3, the J gene TRBJ1-5; TRBD1 matches at 9 bases. V lost 3 bases to trimming and J lost 0 bases; unmatched junction nucleotides: 6. Germline loops: CDR1 ENHRY, CDR2 SYGVKD. This CDR3 contains 17 residues. CDR3 sequence reads: CAISEGQGMGSNQPQHF. The CDR3 nucleotides read TGTGCCATCAGTGAAGGACAGGGGATGGGTAGCAATCAGCCCCAGCATTTT.

On this clonotype: A read error may account for a junction end that differs from germline. The V call is TRBV12-3 or TRBV12-4, the J call TRBJ1-2, with 9 positions matching TRBD1. The CDR3 covers 17 residues. In DNA, the CDR3 is TGTGCCAGCGGTTTGAGAACAGGGGGCAAGGGGGTCTATGGCTACACCTTC. Amino acids: CASGLRTGGKGVYGYTF.

This clonotype was seen repeatedly, ten times or more. This rearrangement joins TRBV7-9 to TRBJ2-3; 13 bases agree with TRBD2. CDR3 length equals 15 residues. CDR1 and CDR2 from the germline V gene are SEHNR and FQNEAQ (reference sequence). The J segment lost 5 bases and the V segment lost 4 bases, leaving 3 bases of the junction unmatched. The CDR3 is CASSSWTSGRDTQYF. The CDR3 DNA is TGTGCCAGCAGCTCATGGACTAGCGGGAGAGATACGCAGTATTTT.

This clonotype came up many times. The chain employs TRBV2 and TRBJ1-2; 12 bases fit TRBD1. V was clipped by 6 bases and J by 6 bases; unmatched bases: 17. The CDR3 spans 18 residues. Germline V gives CDR1 SNHLY, CDR2 FYNNEI. This CDR3 reads CASRAFGTGGYSFHGYTF. Written as DNA, the CDR3 is TGTGCCAGCAGGGCCTTCGGGACAGGGGGCTATAGTTTTCATGGCTACACCTTC.

At least ten counts were recorded for this clonotype. V usage is TRBV7-6 and J usage is TRBJ2-7; D is perhaps TRBD1 (5 bases). This CDR3 has 13 amino acids. Germline CDR1 and CDR2: SGHVS and FNYEAQ. V lost 5 bases, J lost 4 bases, and 12 bases lay in between. The CDR3 is CASSNQGGYEQYF. CDR3 nucleotides: TGTGCCAGCAGCAACCAGGGCGGATACGAGCAGTACTTC.

This clonotype was found many times. The chain joins TRBV5-1 to TRBJ2-7; TRBD2 agrees at 7 bases. CDR3 length equals 14 residues. The V segment lost 4 bases and the J segment 3 bases; nucleotides outside the gene matches: 7. CDR1 and CDR2 (germline): SGHRS, YFSETQ. CDR3 sequence: CASSDPGLLYEQYF. CDR3 nucleotides: TGCGCCAGCAGCGATCCGGGACTACTCTACGAGCAGTACTTC.

The sample holds many counts of this clonotype. The chain has TRBV18 and TRBJ1-1; D is ambiguous. V lost 6 bases, J lost 8 bases, and 19 bases lay in between. Germline V gene data show CDR1 as KGHSH and CDR2 as LQKENI. The CDR3 spans 14 residues. In DNA, the CDR3 is TGTGCCAGCTCCCTAACGATTGGGAGAACCGAAGCTTTCTTT. Translation gives CASSLTIGRTEAFF.

This clonotype was detected only once. J is TRBJ2-5 and V is TRBV5-1, with D possibly called TRBD1 or TRBD2 (5 bases each). The ends were cut back, 2 bases at V and 0 bases at J, with 8 bases in the middle. Per the germline V gene, CDR1 is SGHRS and CDR2 is YFSETQ. CDR3 length: 14 amino acids. In DNA, the CDR3 is TGCGCCAGCAGCTTCCGGGGCCACCAAGAGACCCAGTACTTC. This sequence encodes CASSFRGHQETQYF.